This T cell receptor (beta chain) was obtained from a study of cytomegalovirus exposure and HLA in healthy donors. The study ran its PCR with 60 Vbeta and 13 Jbeta primers. Sequencing used immunoSEQ multiplex PCR; TCRdb keeps in-frame clones, though not all of them. The sample carries around 200,000 clones, almost 70% recorded once. Points from the study as a whole: An Asian-associated ancestry cluster reportedly showed fewer N-insertions than the roughly 670-donor mean in a later analysis.

Remarks on this clone: The target antigen is unknown.

Germline V gives CDR1 MGHRA, CDR2 YSYEKL. There are 16 residues in the CDR3. Deletions cut 0 bases from V and 5 bases from J, with 16 bases between. V is TRBV4-1 and J is TRBJ2-5; the D gene is possibly TRBD1 (6 bases). The sample comprised PBMCs. The TCR originated in a man in his forties in good health and CMV-seropositive. The CDR3 loop is CASSQDIGSGGETQYF. Written as DNA, the CDR3 is TGCGCCAGCAGCCAAGATATCGGGTCTGGGGGCGAGACCCAGTACTTC.